The source of this T cell receptor (beta chain) is a study of blood T cell repertoires in COVID-19 (dated by TCRdb to about 2020). Study-level background: Collaborator samples came from the United States, Italy and Spain and covered acute and convalescent phases of COVID-19. The material from the prospective study consisted of cDNA or gDNA derived from T cells, B-cell-depleted T cells, or PBMCs. Deeply sampled blood TCRbeta repertoires from subjects exposed to, actively infected with, or recovered from COVID-19 were included in the dataset. A freely available public database, intended as a resource for researchers studying the immune response to SARS-CoV-2, is where the repertoires were released. Samples were obtained from the ongoing ImmuneRACE study (first 160 participants) and from approximately 1,200 subjects provided by 6 global collaborators. Sample metadata almost always included a de-identified subject ID, COVID-19 status, age in years and sex. HLA class I and class II types, where available, came from metadata supplied by the sample provider rather than from assay-based typing. Broader findings and caveats from the paper: How much clinical and demographic metadata was included differed by source and by participant, and the metadata was provided uncurated.

From its cysteine to its phenylalanine, the CDR3 spans 11 amino acids. The CDR3 DNA has 33 bases and is translated from base 1. A distance of 3 bases separates the germline ends of V and J, which lose 4 bases and 1 base respectively. In the germline V gene (reference sequence), CDR1 corresponds to SGHKS and CDR2 to YYEKEE. About this clone: Its antigen is unknown. No qualities accompany the bases; no much larger clone lies one base away.

The collaborating institutions used their own protocols to collect whole blood in K2EDTA tubes. For TCRbeta analysis, collaborators shipped samples as frozen whole blood, isolated PBMCs, or DNA extracted from either of those sample types. TCRbeta CDR3 regions were amplified from genomic DNA by means of the immunoSEQ Assay, a bias-controlled multiplex PCR. As for how the authors treated the data: The number of nucleated cells in each sample was estimated by amplification of reference gene primers within the assay. To quantify the absolute abundance of each unique TCRbeta CDR3 rearrangement, sequence reads were collapsed and filtered. Productive Simpson clonality was computed per sample as the square root of Simpson's diversity index over productive rearrangements. Drawn from immuneACCESS, this table holds only the in-frame rearrangements with V and J called that TCRdb kept. Clones are partly lost; checked studies trace under half to an unresolved V gene and leave the rest unexplained. D and trimming come from the DNA, and the V and J calls and clone size come from that table. The sample yields around 56,000 clones; over 80% were counted once. The top ten clones comprise 5.5% to 7.5% of the sample.

The source material was peripheral blood. The rearrangement combines TRBV5-5 with TRBJ2-7; a confident D gene designation cannot be given. This TCR was recovered from an older woman with active or convalescent COVID-19. The DNA sequence is as follows: TGTGCCAGCAGCCCTTCCTACGAGCAGTACTTC. This gives the protein CASSPSYEQYF.